The clone carrying this T cell receptor beta chain was recorded many times. This sample was included in a study of human T cells and chemical hapten exposure. Stated time point: patch test 1, 2 weeks after DPC sensitization. The sample's treatment: therapeutic diphenylcyclopropenone sensitization with weekly scalp DPC. The J segment lost 4 bases and the V segment lost 3 bases, leaving 5 bases of the junction unmatched. The CDR3 runs 13 residues. In germline, CDR1 is DFQATT, CDR2 SNEGSKA (reference sequence). TCRdb passed the RACE reads through MiXCR, listing each CDR3 protein once. The sample yields 70,000 to 100,000 distinct CDR3 sequences, 7.5% to 9% seen once.

Sequences were derived from whole blood, sampled in connection with sensitization to the hapten diphenylcyclopropenone (DPC). The chain combines TRBV20-1 with TRBJ2-7; 8 bases align to TRBD2. The sequence was obtained from a woman in her twenties or thirties with alopecia areata. Some clones in this sample may be carry-over from other donors' samples. As DNA, the CDR3 is TGCAGTGCTAGCGGACTAGCCCTATACGAGCAGTACTTC. Amino acids: CSASGLALYEQYF.